This is a list of T cell receptor beta chains from one sample in a study of OX40 agonist ivuxolimab in advanced cancers. Sequencing used immunoSEQ multiplex PCR; TCRdb keeps in-frame clones, though not all of them. Here the sample spans some 41,000 clones, over 75% being singletons. The material sequenced was CD4+ or CD8+ T cells sorted from blood, taken in a trial of the OX40 agonist ivuxolimab. The receptors were gathered from an adult with an advanced solid tumor such as melanoma, head and neck, liver or kidney cancer. CDR3s include the opening cysteine and the closing phenylalanine or tryptophan. The D gene is left open where the match is weak. For some rows the clone size is stated as once, few or many, or as a class when expanded; others skip it.

abundance	d_gene	j_gene	v_gene	CDR3nt	CDR3aa
once	.	TRBJ1-4	TRBV29-1	TGCAGCGTCCGGTTTCGGGGCCCTAATGAAAAACTGTTTTTT	CSVRFRGPNEKLFF
.	.	TRBJ1-2	TRBV19	TGTGCCAGTAGTATACAGCGACAGACTAACTATGGCTACACCTTC	CASSIQRQTNYGYTF
.	TRBD1	TRBJ1-4	TRBV19	TGTGCCAGTACCATGGACAGGGGAGGCGAAAAACTGTTTTTT	CASTMDRGGEKLFF
.	.	TRBJ1-5	TRBV4-2	TGTGCCAGCAGCCAAGATTCACGGGGGGCTTATCAGCCCCAGCATTTT	CASSQDSRGAYQPQHF
once	TRBD1	TRBJ2-7	TRBV13	TGTGCCAGCAGCTTTGCGGACAGGGCTTCCTACGAGCAGTACTTC	CASSFADRASYEQYF
.	TRBD2	TRBJ2-1	TRBV7-9	TGTGCCAGCAGCCTAGCGGGAGGGCGCTACAATGAGCAGTTCTTC	CASSLAGGRYNEQFF
.	.	TRBJ1-1	TRBV7-8	TGTGCCAGCAGCTTGAGACAGCGGAACACTGAAGCTTTCTTT	CASSLRQRNTEAFF
.	TRBD1	TRBJ2-1	TRBV6-5	TGTGCCAGCAGAACGGGACAGTACTACAATGAGCAGTTCTTC	CASRTGQYYNEQFF
.	TRBD1	TRBJ2-7	TRBV7-9	TGTGCCAGCAGCCTAGGGGACAGGGGCTACGAGCAGTACTTC	CASSLGDRGYEQYF
.	.	TRBJ2-1	TRBV9	TGTGCCAGCAGCGTAGACCCGGGCACGAATGAGCAGTTCTTC	CASSVDPGTNEQFF
.	.	TRBJ1-2	TRBV5-4	TGTGCCAGCAGCTTGCGGGGTTCCGGGTTTAGGGGCTACACCTTC	CASSLRGSGFRGYTF
.	.	TRBJ2-1	TRBV19	TGTGCCAGTACTGAAACAGTTCGGATTGGTGAGCAGTTCTTC	CASTETVRIGEQFF
medium-sized	TRBD1	TRBJ1-2	TRBV7-9	TGTGCCAGCAGCCGGGACAGGGAAGGCTACACCTTC	CASSRDREGYTF
.	.	TRBJ1-1	TRBV7-2	TGTGCCAGCAGTCAAACAGGGACCACTGAAGCTTTCTTT	CASSQTGTTEAFF
.	.	TRBJ1-6	TRBV6-5	TGTGCCAGCAGCCGGACGGGTTCACCCCTCCACTTT	CASSRTGSPLHF
.	.	TRBJ2-7	TRBV7-2	TGTGCCAGCAGCAGGGCCCACGAGCAGTACTTC	CASSRAHEQYF
.	TRBD2	TRBJ2-7	TRBV6-1	TGTGCCAGCAGGCCACGGGCGGGAGGTTACTACGAGCAGTACTTC	CASRPRAGGYYEQYF
once	TRBD2	TRBJ2-3	TRBV10-3	TGTGCCATCAGTGAGTCGACTAGCGCCCTTGAGGGAGATACGCAGTATTTT	CAISESTSALEGDTQYF
.	.	TRBJ1-1	TRBV11-3	TGTGCCAGCAGCAAGTATGCATCGGACTATGAAGCTTTCTTT	CASSKYASDYEAFF
once	.	TRBJ2-7	TRBV19	TGTGCCAGTAGTACCCAGACAGGATCCTACGAGCAGTACTTC	CASSTQTGSYEQYF
once	.	TRBJ1-1	TRBV6-6	TGTGCCAGCAGTTATCCAGGGGTTGAGACTGAAGCTTTCTTT	CASSYPGVETEAFF
.	.	TRBJ2-7	TRBV7-6	TGTGCCAGCAGCTTAGGGGTGCGGGGACACAGATACGAGCAGTACTTC	CASSLGVRGHRYEQYF
.	.	TRBJ2-1	TRBV7-9	TGTGCCAGCAGCCTGGGGGTGGGCGGGCCATACAATGAGCAGTTCTTC	CASSLGVGGPYNEQFF
few	.	TRBJ2-7	TRBV28	TGTGCCAGCAGGGGGCAGGAACTCGAGCAGTACTTC	CASRGQELEQYF
.	.	TRBJ2-3	TRBV4-3	TGCGCCAGCAGCCAAGATAGGGGGACGCAGTATTTT	CASSQDRGTQYF
.	.	TRBJ1-6	TRBV25-1	TGTGCCAGCTACAGCGGTTCCCCTTTCTCACCCCTCCACTTT	CASYSGSPFSPLHF
few	.	TRBJ2-7	TRBV2	TGTGCCAGCAGTGATCTAGTCTGGGGGGCATATAGCTCCTACGAGCAGTACTTC	CASSDLVWGAYSSYEQYF
.	.	TRBJ2-6	TRBV6-1	TGTGCCCTACCCACCCCCTCTGGGGCCAACGTCCTGACTTTC	CALPTPSGANVLTF
.	.	TRBJ1-2	TRBV18	TGTGCCAGCTCACCCCCCGGGACTCCGACGGACACCTTC	CASSPPGTPTDTF
.	.	TRBJ1-6	TRBV19	TGTGCCAGTAGTGTTAGACTGACTGACAATTCACCCCTCCACTTT	CASSVRLTDNSPLHF
.	.	TRBJ2-1	TRBV25-1	TGTGCCAGCAGTGATAGCTATGAGCAGTTCTTC	CASSDSYEQFF
.	TRBD2	TRBJ2-7	TRBV4-2	TGTGCCAGCAGCCAAGAACTAGCGGGAGGGTTCGAGCAGTACTTC	CASSQELAGGFEQYF
.	.	TRBJ1-3	TRBV27	TGTGCCAGCAGGAATAGCGGAAACACCATATATTTT	CASRNSGNTIYF
.	.	TRBJ1-5	TRBV11-2	TGTGCCAGCAGCTCCGGGACGGATAATCAGCCCCAGCATTTT	CASSSGTDNQPQHF
.	.	TRBJ2-1	TRBV11-2	TGTGCCAGCAGCCAGGTTTTGAAGACAGGAAACAATGAGCAGTTCTTC	CASSQVLKTGNNEQFF
once	.	TRBJ1-5	TRBV28	TGTGCCAGCAGTGGGGGAGATTATAGCAATCAGCCCCAGCATTTT	CASSGGDYSNQPQHF
once	.	TRBJ2-2	TRBV7-2	TGTGCCAGCAGCTTACAGGGATCCGGGGAGCTGTTTTTT	CASSLQGSGELFF
.	TRBD1	TRBJ1-2	TRBV10-3	TGTGCCATCAGTCCGGGACAGGGCGATGGCTACACCTTC	CAISPGQGDGYTF
few	.	TRBJ1-1	TRBV4-1	TGCGCCAGCAGCCAAGAGGGAGGACGGTTCACTGAAGCTTTCTTT	CASSQEGGRFTEAFF
.	.	TRBJ1-2	TRBV28	TGTGCCAGCAGTTTAATGGGGGCGGGGGGCTACACCTTC	CASSLMGAGGYTF
.	TRBD1	TRBJ2-1	TRBV7-9	TGTGCCAGCAGGGTTGGACAGGGTTACAATGAGCAGTTCTTC	CASRVGQGYNEQFF
.	.	TRBJ1-4	TRBV11-3	TGTGCCAGCAGCTTAGGAGCATCAGCTTATGAAAAACTGTTTTTT	CASSLGASAYEKLFF
.	.	TRBJ2-1	TRBV7-3	TGTGCCAGCCCGCGGACGACAGGGGGCTTTAGCGGGAGGGTTTACAATGAGCAGTTCTTC	CASPRTTGGFSGRVYNEQFF
.	TRBD2	TRBJ2-1	TRBV11-3	TGTGCCAGCAGCTTTCTAGCGGGAGGCGAGCAGTTCTTC	CASSFLAGGEQFF
.	.	TRBJ2-6	TRBV14	TGTGCCAGCAGCCAACCTTTGAGCTCTGGGGCCAACGTCCTGACTTTC	CASSQPLSSGANVLTF
.	.	TRBJ2-3	TRBV10-3	TGTGCCATCAGTGATTTCCCCCGGGGGACCCCAGATACGCAGTATTTT	CAISDFPRGTPDTQYF
.	.	TRBJ2-4	TRBV28	TGTGCCAGCAGCCGAACGGTAGCCAAAAACATTCAGTACTTC	CASSRTVAKNIQYF
.	.	TRBJ1-3	TRBV5-1	TGCGCCAGCAGCTCCAGTCAGTCTGGAAACACCATATATTTT	CASSSSQSGNTIYF
.	.	TRBJ1-2	TRBV27	TGTGCCAGCAGCCGTCAAGCGGGGAATGGCTACACCTTC	CASSRQAGNGYTF
once	.	TRBJ2-7	TRBV6-6	TGTGCCAGCAGTTACGGAAAGCACCGGGCCTACGAGCAGTACTTC	CASSYGKHRAYEQYF
once	.	TRBJ2-1	TRBV2	TGTGCCAGCAAGCGCACCCAGGGAGTGCATGAGCAGTTCTTC	CASKRTQGVHEQFF
.	.	TRBJ1-4	TRBV7-6	TGTGCCAGCAGCTTAAATGGGGGGGGGAATGAAAAACTGTTTTTT	CASSLNGGGNEKLFF